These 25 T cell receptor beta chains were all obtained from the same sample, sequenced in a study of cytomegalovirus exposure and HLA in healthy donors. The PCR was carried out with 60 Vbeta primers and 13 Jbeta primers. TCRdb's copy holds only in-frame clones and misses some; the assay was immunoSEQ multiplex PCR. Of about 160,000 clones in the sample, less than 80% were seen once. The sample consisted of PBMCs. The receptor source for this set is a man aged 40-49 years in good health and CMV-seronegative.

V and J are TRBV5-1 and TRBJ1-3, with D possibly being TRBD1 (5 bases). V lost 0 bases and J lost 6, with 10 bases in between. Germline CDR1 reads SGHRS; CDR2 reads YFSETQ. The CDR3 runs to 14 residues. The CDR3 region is CASSLAQGTNTIYF. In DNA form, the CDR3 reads TGCGCCAGCAGCTTGGCCCAGGGCACAAACACCATATATTTT.

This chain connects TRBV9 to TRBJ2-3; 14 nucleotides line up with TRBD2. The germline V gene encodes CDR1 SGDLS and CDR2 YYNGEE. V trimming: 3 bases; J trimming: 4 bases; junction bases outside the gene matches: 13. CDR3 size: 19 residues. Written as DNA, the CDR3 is TGTGCCAGCAGCGACTCCAGCCGACTAGCGGGGGGGAGGGCAGATACGCAGTATTTT. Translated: CASSDSSRLAGGRADTQYF.

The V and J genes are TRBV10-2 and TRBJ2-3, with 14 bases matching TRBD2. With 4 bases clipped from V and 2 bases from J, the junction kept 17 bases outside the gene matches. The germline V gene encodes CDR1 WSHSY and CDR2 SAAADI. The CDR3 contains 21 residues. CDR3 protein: CASSVPAVRLAGGRVTDTQYF. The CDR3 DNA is TGCGCCAGCAGTGTCCCTGCGGTCCGACTAGCGGGGGGGCGGGTCACAGATACGCAGTATTTT.

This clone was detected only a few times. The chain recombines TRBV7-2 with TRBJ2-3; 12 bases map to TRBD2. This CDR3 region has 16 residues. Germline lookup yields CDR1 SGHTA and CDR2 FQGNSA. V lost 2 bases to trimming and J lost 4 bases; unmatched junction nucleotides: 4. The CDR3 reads CASSLLSSGRADTQYF. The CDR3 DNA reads TGTGCCAGCAGCTTACTGTCTAGCGGGAGGGCAGATACGCAGTATTTT.

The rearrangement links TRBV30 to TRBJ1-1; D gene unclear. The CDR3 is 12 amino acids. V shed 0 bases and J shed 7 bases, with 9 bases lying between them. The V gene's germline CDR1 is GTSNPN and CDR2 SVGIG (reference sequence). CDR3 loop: CAWSVRGGEAFF. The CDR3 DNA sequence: TGTGCCTGGAGTGTACGCGGCGGTGAAGCTTTCTTT.

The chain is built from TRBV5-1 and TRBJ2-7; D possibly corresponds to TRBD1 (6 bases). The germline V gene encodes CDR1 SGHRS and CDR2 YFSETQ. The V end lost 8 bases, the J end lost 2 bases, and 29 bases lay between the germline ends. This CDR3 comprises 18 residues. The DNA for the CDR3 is TGCGCCAGGACCCGCCGAGGAACAGGGCTCTCCTCAACCTACGAGCAGTACTTC. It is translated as CARTRRGTGLSSTYEQYF. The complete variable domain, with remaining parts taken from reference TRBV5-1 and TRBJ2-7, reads KAGVTQTPRYLIKTRGQQVTLSCSPISGHRSVSWYQQTPGQGLQFLFEYFSETQRNKGNFPGRFSGRQFSNSRSEMNVSTLELGDSALYLCARTRRGTGLSSTYEQYFGPGTRLTVT.

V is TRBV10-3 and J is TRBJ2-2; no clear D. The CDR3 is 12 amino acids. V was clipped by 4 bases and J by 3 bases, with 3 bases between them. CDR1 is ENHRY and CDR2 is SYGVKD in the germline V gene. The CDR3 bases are TGTGCCATCAGTGCGGACACCGGGGAGCTGTTTTTT. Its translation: CAISADTGELFF.

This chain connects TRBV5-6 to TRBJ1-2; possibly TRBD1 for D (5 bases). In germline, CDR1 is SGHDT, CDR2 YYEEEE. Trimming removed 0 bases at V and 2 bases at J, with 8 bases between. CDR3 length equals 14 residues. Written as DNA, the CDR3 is TGTGCCAGCAGCTTGGCAGGGCCAAACTATGGCTACACCTTC. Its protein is CASSLAGPNYGYTF.

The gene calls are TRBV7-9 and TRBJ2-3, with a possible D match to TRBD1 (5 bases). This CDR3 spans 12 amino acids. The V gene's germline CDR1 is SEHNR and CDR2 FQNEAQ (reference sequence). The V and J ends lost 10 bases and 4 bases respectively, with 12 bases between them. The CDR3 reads CAIYPTADTQYF. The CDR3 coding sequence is TGTGCCATTTACCCGACAGCAGATACGCAGTATTTT.

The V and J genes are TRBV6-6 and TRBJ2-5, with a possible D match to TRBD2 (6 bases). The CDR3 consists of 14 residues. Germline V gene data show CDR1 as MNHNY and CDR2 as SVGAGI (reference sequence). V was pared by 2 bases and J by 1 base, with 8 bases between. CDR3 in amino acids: CASSYGSGQETQYF. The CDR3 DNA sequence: TGTGCCAGCAGTTACGGTAGCGGCCAAGAGACCCAGTACTTC.

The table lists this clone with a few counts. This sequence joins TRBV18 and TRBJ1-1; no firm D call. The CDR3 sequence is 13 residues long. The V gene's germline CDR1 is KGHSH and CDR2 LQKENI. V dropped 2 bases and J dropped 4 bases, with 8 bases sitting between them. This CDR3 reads CASSPVSGTEAFF. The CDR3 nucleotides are TGTGCCAGCTCACCAGTCTCCGGCACTGAAGCTTTCTTT.

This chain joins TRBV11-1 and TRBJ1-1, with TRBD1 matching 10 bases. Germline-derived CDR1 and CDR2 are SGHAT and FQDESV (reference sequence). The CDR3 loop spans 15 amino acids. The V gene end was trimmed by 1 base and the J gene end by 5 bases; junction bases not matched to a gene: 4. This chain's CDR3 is CASSLGQGARTEAFF. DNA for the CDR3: TGTGCCAGCAGCTTAGGACAGGGGGCGAGGACTGAAGCTTTCTTT.

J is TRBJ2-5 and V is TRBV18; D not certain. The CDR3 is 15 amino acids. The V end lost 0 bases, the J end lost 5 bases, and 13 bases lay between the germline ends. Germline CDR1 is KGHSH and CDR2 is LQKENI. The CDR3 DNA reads TGTGCCAGCTCACCACCGCTCGCGGATAGGGAGACCCAGTACTTC. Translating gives CASSPPLADRETQYF.

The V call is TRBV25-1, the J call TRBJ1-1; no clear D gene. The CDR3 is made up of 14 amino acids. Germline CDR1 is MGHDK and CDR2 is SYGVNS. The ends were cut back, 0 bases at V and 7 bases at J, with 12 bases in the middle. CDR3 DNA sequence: TGTGCCAGCAGTGAATATTTGTCAGCAGGTGAAGCTTTCTTT. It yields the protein CASSEYLSAGEAFF.

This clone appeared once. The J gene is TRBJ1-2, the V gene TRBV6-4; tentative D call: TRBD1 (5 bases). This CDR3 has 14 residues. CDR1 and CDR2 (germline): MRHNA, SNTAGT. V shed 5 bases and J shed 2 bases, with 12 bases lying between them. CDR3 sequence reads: CASSPSTVNYGYTF. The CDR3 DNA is TGTGCCAGCAGTCCCTCGACAGTGAACTATGGCTACACCTTC.

The CDR3 sequence is CASNSRDAGYTF. CDR3 nucleotide sequence: TGTGCCAGCAATTCCAGGGATGCGGGCTACACCTTC. The chain couples TRBV2 to TRBJ1-2, with D possibly TRBD1 on 5 matching bases. The V and J ends lost 7 bases and 8 bases respectively, with 14 bases between them. The germline V gene has CDR1 SNHLY and CDR2 FYNNEI. The CDR3 consists of 12 residues.

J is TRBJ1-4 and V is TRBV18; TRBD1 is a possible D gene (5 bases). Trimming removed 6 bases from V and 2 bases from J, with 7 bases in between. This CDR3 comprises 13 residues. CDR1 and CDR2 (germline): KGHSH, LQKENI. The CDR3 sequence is CASSAGTNEKLFF. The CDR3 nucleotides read TGTGCCAGCTCGGCAGGGACTAATGAAAAACTGTTTTTT. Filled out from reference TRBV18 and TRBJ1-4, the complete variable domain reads NAGVMQNPRHLVRRRGQEARLRCSPMKGHSHVYWYRQLPEEGLKFMVYLQKENIIDESGMPKERFSAEFPKEGPSILRIQQVVRGDSAAYFCASSAGTNEKLFFGSGTQLSVL.

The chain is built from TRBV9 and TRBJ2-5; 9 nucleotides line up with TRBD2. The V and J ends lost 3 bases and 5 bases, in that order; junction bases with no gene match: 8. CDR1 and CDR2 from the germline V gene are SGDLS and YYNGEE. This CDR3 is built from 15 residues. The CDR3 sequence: CASSESGTSSETQYF. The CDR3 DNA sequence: TGTGCCAGCAGCGAATCCGGGACTAGCAGCGAGACCCAGTACTTC. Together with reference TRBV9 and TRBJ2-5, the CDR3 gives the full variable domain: DSGVTQTPKHLITATGQRVTLRCSPRSGDLSVYWYQQSLDQGLQFLIQYYNGEERAKGNILERFSAQQFPDLHSELNLSSLELGDSALYFCASSESGTSSETQYFGPGTRLLVL.

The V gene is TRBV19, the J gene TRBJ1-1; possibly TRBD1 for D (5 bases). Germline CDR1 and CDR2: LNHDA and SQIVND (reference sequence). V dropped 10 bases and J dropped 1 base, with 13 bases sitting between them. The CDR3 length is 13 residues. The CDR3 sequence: CATRGTQNTEAFF. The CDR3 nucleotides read TGTGCCACGCGCGGGACCCAGAACACTGAAGCTTTCTTT.

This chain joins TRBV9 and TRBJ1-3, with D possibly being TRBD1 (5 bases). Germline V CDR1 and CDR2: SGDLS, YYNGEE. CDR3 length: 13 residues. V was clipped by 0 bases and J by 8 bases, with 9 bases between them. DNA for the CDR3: TGTGCCAGCAGCGTAGGTTGGGGCGACACCATATATTTT. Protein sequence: CASSVGWGDTIYF.

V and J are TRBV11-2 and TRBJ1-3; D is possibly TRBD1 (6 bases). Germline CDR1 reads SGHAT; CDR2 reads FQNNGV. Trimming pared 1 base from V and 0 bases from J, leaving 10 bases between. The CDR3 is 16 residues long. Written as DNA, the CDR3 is TGTGCCAGCAGCTTAGCACAGGGATTCTCTGGAAACACCATATATTTT. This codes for CASSLAQGFSGNTIYF.

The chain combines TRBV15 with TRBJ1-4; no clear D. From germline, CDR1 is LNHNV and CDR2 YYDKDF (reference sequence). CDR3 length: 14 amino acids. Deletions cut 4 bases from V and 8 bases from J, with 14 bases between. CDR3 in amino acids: CATSTRVTGEKLFF. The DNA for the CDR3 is TGTGCCACCAGCACGAGGGTGACTGGGGAAAAACTGTTTTTT.

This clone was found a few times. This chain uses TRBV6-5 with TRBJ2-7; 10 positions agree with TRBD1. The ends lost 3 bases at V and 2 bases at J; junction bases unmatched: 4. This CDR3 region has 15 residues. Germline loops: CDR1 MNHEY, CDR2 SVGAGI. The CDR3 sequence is CASSYGQGGTYEQYF. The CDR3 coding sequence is TGTGCCAGCAGTTATGGACAGGGGGGGACCTACGAGCAGTACTTC.

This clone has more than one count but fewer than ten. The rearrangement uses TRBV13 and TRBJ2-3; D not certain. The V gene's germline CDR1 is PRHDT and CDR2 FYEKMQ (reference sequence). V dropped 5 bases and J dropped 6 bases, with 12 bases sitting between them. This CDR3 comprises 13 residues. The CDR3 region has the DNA TGTGCCAGCAGCCCAGAGGCCCCGGATACGCAGTATTTT. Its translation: CASSPEAPDTQYF.

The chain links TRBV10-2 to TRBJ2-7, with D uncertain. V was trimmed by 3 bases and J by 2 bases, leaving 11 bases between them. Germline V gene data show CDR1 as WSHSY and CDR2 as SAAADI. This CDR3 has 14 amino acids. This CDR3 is CASSESVETYEQYF. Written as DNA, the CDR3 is TGCGCCAGCAGTGAATCGGTTGAAACCTACGAGCAGTACTTC.